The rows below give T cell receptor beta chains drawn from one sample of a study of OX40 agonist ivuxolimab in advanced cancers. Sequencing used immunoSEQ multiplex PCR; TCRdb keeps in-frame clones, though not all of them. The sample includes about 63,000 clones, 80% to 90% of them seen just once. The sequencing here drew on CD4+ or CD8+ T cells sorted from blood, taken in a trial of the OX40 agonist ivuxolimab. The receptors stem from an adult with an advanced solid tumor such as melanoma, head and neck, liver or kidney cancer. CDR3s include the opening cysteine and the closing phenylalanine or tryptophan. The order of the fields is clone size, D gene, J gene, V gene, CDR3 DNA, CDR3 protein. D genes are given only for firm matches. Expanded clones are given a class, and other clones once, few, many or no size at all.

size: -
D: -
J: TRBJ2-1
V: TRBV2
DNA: TGTGCCAGCAGTGACAGTTACTACAATGAGCAGTTCTTC
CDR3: CASSDSYYNEQFF

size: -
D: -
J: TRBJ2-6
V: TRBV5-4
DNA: TGTGCCAGCAGCTCCCAGTCTGGGGCCAACGTCCTGACTTTC
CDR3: CASSSQSGANVLTF

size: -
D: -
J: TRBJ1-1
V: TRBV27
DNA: TGTGCCAGCAGTTTGGGGCGGACGGGGAACACTGAAGCTTTCTTT
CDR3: CASSLGRTGNTEAFF

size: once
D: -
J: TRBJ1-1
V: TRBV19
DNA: TGTGCCAGTAGTATCCGCCCCACCCGGAAAATGAACACTGAAGCTTTCTTT
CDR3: CASSIRPTRKMNTEAFF

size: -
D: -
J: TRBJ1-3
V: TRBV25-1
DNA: TGTGCCAGCAGTGTAGGGGACTCCCGCTCTGGAAACACCATATATTTT
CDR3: CASSVGDSRSGNTIYF

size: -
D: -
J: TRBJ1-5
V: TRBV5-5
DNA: TGTGCCAGCAGCTTGGCAGGGAGTTACCAGCCCCAGCATTTT
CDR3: CASSLAGSYQPQHF

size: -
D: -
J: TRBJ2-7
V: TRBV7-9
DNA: TGTGCCAGCAGCTTGACTAGGGGGACCTACGAGCAGTACTTC
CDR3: CASSLTRGTYEQYF

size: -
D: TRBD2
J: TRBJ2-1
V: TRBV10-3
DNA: TGTGCCATCAGTGCAGGTACGACCGGGACTAGCGCCTACAATGAGCAGTTCTTC
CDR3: CAISAGTTGTSAYNEQFF

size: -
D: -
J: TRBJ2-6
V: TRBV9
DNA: TGTGCCAGCAGCGTAGTGGACGGGGCCAACGTCCTGACTTTC
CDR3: CASSVVDGANVLTF

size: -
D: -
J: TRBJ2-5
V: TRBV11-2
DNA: TGTGCCAGCAGCTTAGATCCCAGGGGAGAGACCCAGTACTTC
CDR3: CASSLDPRGETQYF

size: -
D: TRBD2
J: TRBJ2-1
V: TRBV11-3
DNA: TGTGCCAGCAGCTTGGGGGGAGGGTACAATGAGCAGTTCTTC
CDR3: CASSLGGGYNEQFF

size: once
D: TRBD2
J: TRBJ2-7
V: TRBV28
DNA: TGTGCCAGCAGTTTACCCGGAACTAGCGGGATAGGGTACGAGCAGTACTTC
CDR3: CASSLPGTSGIGYEQYF

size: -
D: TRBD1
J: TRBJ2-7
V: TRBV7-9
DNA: TGTGCCAGCAGCTGGCCCCAGGGACAGGGATTCTCCTACGAGCAGTACTTC
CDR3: CASSWPQGQGFSYEQYF

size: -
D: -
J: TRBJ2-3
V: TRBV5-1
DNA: TGCGCCAGCAGCTTCCTCGCGGGCCGTAACACAGATACGCAGTATTTT
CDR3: CASSFLAGRNTDTQYF

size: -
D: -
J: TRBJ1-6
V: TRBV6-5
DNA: TGTGCCAGCAGTACCCCCGGGCCCCCCTCACCCCTCCACTTT
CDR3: CASSTPGPPSPLHF

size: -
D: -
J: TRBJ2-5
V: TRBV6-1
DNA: TGTGCCAGCAGCCTACAGGGACGGAGAGAGACCCAGTACTTC
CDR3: CASSLQGRRETQYF

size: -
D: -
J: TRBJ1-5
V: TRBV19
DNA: TGTGCCAGTAGTTCAGGGATTTTTGATAAGCCCCAGCATTTT
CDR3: CASSSGIFDKPQHF

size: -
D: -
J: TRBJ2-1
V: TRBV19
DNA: TGTGCCAGTAGTATAGGAGGTGAGCAGTTCTTC
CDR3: CASSIGGEQFF

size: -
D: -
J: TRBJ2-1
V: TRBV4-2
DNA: TGTGCCAGCAGCCCCCTTGGGGATTCCTACAATGAGCAGTTCTTC
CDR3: CASSPLGDSYNEQFF

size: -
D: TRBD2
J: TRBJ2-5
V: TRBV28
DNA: TGTGCCAGCAGTCGACAACGGCTAGCGGGGTACCAAGAGACCCAGTACTTC
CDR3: CASSRQRLAGYQETQYF

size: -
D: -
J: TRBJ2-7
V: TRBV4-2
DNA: TGTGCCAGCAGCCAAGATAACCAAAGGGAATCCTACGAGCAGTACTTC
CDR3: CASSQDNQRESYEQYF

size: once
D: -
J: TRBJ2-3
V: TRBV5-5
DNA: TGTGCCAGCAGCACTTGGGTGATCACAGATACGCAGTATTTT
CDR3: CASSTWVITDTQYF